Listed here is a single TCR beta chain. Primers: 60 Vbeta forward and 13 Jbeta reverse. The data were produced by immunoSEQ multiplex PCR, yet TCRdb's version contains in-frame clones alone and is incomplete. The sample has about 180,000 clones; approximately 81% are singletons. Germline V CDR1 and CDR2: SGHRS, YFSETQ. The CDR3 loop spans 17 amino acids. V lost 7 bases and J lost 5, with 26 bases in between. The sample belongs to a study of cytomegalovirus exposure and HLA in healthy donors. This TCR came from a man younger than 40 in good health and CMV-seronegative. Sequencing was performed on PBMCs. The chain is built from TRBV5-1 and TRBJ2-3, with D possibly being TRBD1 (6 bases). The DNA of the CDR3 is TGCGCCAGCGGTGATTACAGGGAACCTAAACATAGAGATACGCAGTATTTT. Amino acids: CASGDYREPKHRDTQYF.